This T cell receptor beta chain is from a study of blood T cell repertoires in COVID-19. Overall study: Italy, Spain and the United States were the sources of the convalescent and acute COVID-19 samples. Sources were T cells, B-cell-depleted T cells, or PBMCs; the material itself was cDNA or gDNA.

Original handling: The assay estimated nucleated cells by amplifying reference gene primers. The table came from immunoSEQ multiplex PCR; TCRdb's copy has only in-frame clones and leaves some out. Clone size and V and J calls were adopted from that table, with D and trimming inferred from the DNA. This sample has about 220,000 clones; about 80% occur once, and the top ten carry approximately 2.9%. Germline lookup yields CDR1 LNHDA and CDR2 SQIVND (reference sequence). J lost 4 bases, V lost 5 bases, and 9 bases had no gene match. The CDR3 length is 15 residues. The sequenced material came from peripheral blood. The chain has TRBV19 and TRBJ2-7; TRBD1 matches at 9 bases. This TCR was sampled from a woman aged 25 to 39 who had recovered from COVID-19. CDR3 in amino acids: CASSAAGTGMYEQYF. CDR3 DNA sequence: TGTGCCAGTAGTGCAGCCGGGACAGGGATGTACGAGCAGTACTTC.